The 30 T cell receptor beta chains below were found in one sample sequenced in a study of T cell clones after liver transplantation. Clones were sequenced by immunoSEQ multiplex PCR, and TCRdb holds only the in-frame ones, with some missing. This sample has about 75,000 clones; 84% occur once, and the top ten carry 2.1%. Material: CD4+ T cells from blood, obtained 48 months after liver transplant. The receptor source for this set is a human patient who received a liver transplant. Certain T cells may be donor cells from the graft.

V is TRBV18 and J is TRBJ1-5, with TRBD1 matching over 8 bases. This CDR3 comprises 14 residues. CDR1 KGHSH and CDR2 LQKENI come from the germline V gene. Losses at the gene ends were 3 bases for V and 5 bases for J; bases not matched to a gene: 3. The CDR3 DNA is TGTGCCAGCTCACCGGGGACAGGAGATCAGCCCCAGCATTTT. Encoded protein: CASSPGTGDQPQHF.

The chain couples TRBV27 to TRBJ2-3; D is perhaps TRBD2 (7 bases). The germline V gene encodes CDR1 MNHEY and CDR2 SMNVEV (reference sequence). The CDR3 contains 16 residues. The V end was cut by 5 bases, the J end by 5 bases, with 20 bases between. The CDR3 is CASSNTPGGGLDTQYF. CDR3 coding DNA: TGTGCCAGCAGTAATACGCCGGGGGGCGGTTTAGATACGCAGTATTTT.

The chain joins TRBV15 to TRBJ1-2; D gene ambiguous. The CDR3 is 13 amino acids. The germline V gene encodes CDR1 LNHNV and CDR2 YYDKDF (reference sequence). The V gene lost 0 bases and the J gene lost 7 bases, with 9 bases spanning the gap. The CDR3 nucleotides are TGTGCCACCAGCAGAGAGGAAATGGTTGGCTACACCTTC. Its translation is CATSREEMVGYTF.

About this clone itself: This same CDR3 is encoded by further DNA sequences in the sample. This rearrangement joins TRBV5-1 to TRBJ2-1; 9 positions match TRBD2. The junction had 2 bases not matched to a gene; V was cut back by 2 bases and J by 2 bases. This CDR3 is built from 15 residues. Per the germline V gene, CDR1 is SGHRS and CDR2 is YFSETQ. The CDR3 spells CASSLAGGAYNEQFF. The CDR3 DNA reads TGCGCCAGCAGCTTAGCGGGAGGAGCCTACAATGAGCAGTTCTTC.

This chain connects TRBV5-6 to TRBJ2-1; TRBD1 matches 7 bases. V shed 3 bases, J shed 14 bases, and the junction held 11 bases outside the gene matches. CDR3 length: 13 amino acids. The germline V gene has CDR1 SGHDT and CDR2 YYEEEE. In nucleotides, the CDR3 is TGTGCCAGCAGCTCGCACGACAGGGATGGGGAGTTCTTC. Translating it yields CASSSHDRDGEFF.

The chain has TRBV28 and TRBJ1-3; D is undetermined. Deletions cut 5 bases from V and 4 bases from J, with 12 bases between. The CDR3 spans 14 residues. Germline-derived CDR1 and CDR2 are MDHEN and SYDVKM. CDR3 nucleotides: TGTGCCAGCAGTAGCCTGAACCGGGGAAACACCATATATTTT. This gives the protein CASSSLNRGNTIYF. Using reference TRBV28 and TRBJ1-3 for the parts outside the CDR3, the full variable domain is DVKVTQSSRYLVKRTGEKVFLECVQDMDHENMFWYRQDPGLGLRLIYFSYDVKMKEKGDIPEGYSVSREKKERFSLILESASTNQTSMYLCASSSLNRGNTIYFGEGSWLTVV.

The chain uses TRBV19 and TRBJ2-1, with 9 bases fitting TRBD2. This CDR3 region has 16 residues. Germline CDR1 and CDR2: LNHDA and SQIVND (reference sequence). V lost 4 bases to trimming and J lost 1 base; unmatched junction nucleotides: 5. The CDR3 region is CASSTLAGISYNEQFF. The CDR3 coding sequence is TGTGCCAGTAGTACTCTAGCGGGGATATCCTACAATGAGCAGTTCTTC.

The CDR3 reads CASSQDGSSYNEQFF. In DNA form, the CDR3 reads TGCGCCAGCAGCCAAGATGGTAGTTCCTACAATGAGCAGTTCTTC. The chain recombines TRBV4-3 with TRBJ2-1; D is ambiguous. The CDR3 has 15 residues. The germline V gene has CDR1 LGHNA and CDR2 YSLEER. Trimming removed 0 bases at V and 1 base at J, with 7 bases between.

This clone was detected once. The V call is TRBV5-6, the J call TRBJ1-1; D gene unclear. V lost 2 bases and J 5 bases, leaving 4 bases between the germline ends. The CDR3 totals 11 residues. Germline CDR1 SGHDT, CDR2 YYEEEE. The CDR3 loop is CASSLRTEAFF. CDR3 sequence (DNA): TGTGCCAGCAGCTTACGGACTGAAGCTTTCTTT.

This clone came up a few times. This chain uses TRBV30 with TRBJ1-1, with TRBD1 identical over 8 bases. This CDR3 is 13 amino acids long. Per the germline V gene, CDR1 is GTSNPN and CDR2 is SVGIG (reference sequence). V lost 1 base, J lost 6 bases, and 4 bases stayed unmatched. CDR3 sequence (DNA): TGTGCCTGGAGTGGAAACAGGGGGTCTGAAGCTTTCTTT. Protein: CAWSGNRGSEAFF.

The gene calls are TRBV11-2 and TRBJ2-1, with D possibly matching TRBD2 (5 bases). Germline CDR1 is SGHAT and CDR2 is FQNNGV. Trimming stripped 0 bases from V and 9 bases from J, with 9 bases between. This CDR3 region has 13 residues. The CDR3 nucleotides are TGTGCCAGCAGCTTAGAACGGGAACTTGAGCAGTTCTTC. Encoded protein: CASSLERELEQFF.

This chain links TRBV6-1 with TRBJ1-5, with TRBD1 matching over 8 bases. Germline CDR1 reads MNHNS; CDR2 reads SASEGT. There are 13 residues in the CDR3. V trimming: 4 bases; J trimming: 7 bases; junction bases outside the gene matches: 3. This CDR3 is CASSGTGGQPQHF. CDR3 DNA sequence: TGTGCCAGCAGTGGTACAGGGGGACAGCCCCAGCATTTT.

This chain links TRBV7-2 with TRBJ2-7; D is unclear. V shed 1 base and J shed 6 bases, with 10 bases lying between them. Looked up from germline, CDR1 is SGHTA and CDR2 is FQGNSA. The CDR3 consists of 13 residues. The CDR3 reads CASSLGTSIEQYF. DNA of the CDR3: TGTGCCAGCAGCTTAGGAACGAGTATCGAGCAGTACTTC.

The chain recombines TRBV5-3 with TRBJ2-3; 8 bases fit TRBD1. TRBV5-3 is reported as an ORF; its role is uncertain. CDR3 length: 15 residues. V was pared by 8 bases and J by 5 bases, with 13 bases of the junction left unmatched. The CDR3 spells CASSPGRGLGDTQYF. As DNA, the CDR3 is TGTGCCAGCAGCCCTGGCAGGGGGCTAGGAGATACGCAGTATTTT.

J is TRBJ2-1 and V is TRBV12-5; D unresolved. Trimming pared 6 bases from V and 9 bases from J, leaving 15 bases between. The CDR3 totals 13 residues. Germline values: CDR1 LGHNT, CDR2 FRNRAP. In nucleotides, the CDR3 is TGTGCTAGTGGGTTCGTTGTGAGTGGTGAGCAGTTCTTC. Translating gives CASGFVVSGEQFF.

The CDR3 spells CASKDRGFTEAFF. The DNA for the CDR3 is TGTGCCAGCAAGGATCGGGGGTTCACTGAAGCTTTCTTT. This sequence joins TRBV7-2 and TRBJ1-1; D may be TRBD1 (5 bases). The CDR3 contains 13 residues. The germline CDR1 and CDR2 sequences are SGHTA and FQGNSA. V was shortened by 7 bases and J by 4 bases, with 13 bases between the two germline ends.

The chain uses TRBV7-9 and TRBJ2-5; possibly TRBD2 for D (5 bases). Germline V gives CDR1 SEHNR, CDR2 FQNEAQ (reference sequence). The V end lost 1 base, the J end lost 4 bases, and 13 bases lay between the germline ends. This CDR3 has 15 amino acids. CDR3 region: CASSLEASWGETQYF. DNA of the CDR3: TGTGCCAGCAGCTTAGAAGCTAGCTGGGGAGAGACCCAGTACTTC.

The count of this clone is one. CDR3: CASRLRQGPGEQFF. CDR3 bases: TGTGCCAGCAGACTGAGGCAGGGGCCTGGTGAGCAGTTCTTC. J is TRBJ2-1 and V is TRBV6-5; D might be TRBD1 (6 bases). CDR1 is MNHEY, CDR2 SVGAGI, per germline. Trimming took 6 bases from V and 9 from J, leaving 18 bases between them. This CDR3 comprises 14 residues.

The rearrangement links TRBV7-7 to TRBJ2-3; the match to TRBD2 covers 8 bases. There are 15 residues in the CDR3. Germline V gene sequence: CDR1 SSHAT, CDR2 FNYEAQ (reference sequence). The ends lost 2 bases at V and 6 bases at J; junction bases unmatched: 7. The CDR3 sequence: CASSLRAGVSDTQYF. The DNA for the CDR3 is TGTGCCAGCAGCTTACGAGCGGGGGTCTCCGATACGCAGTATTTT.

The rearrangement joins TRBV4-3 to TRBJ2-6; TRBD1 aligns across 7 bases. V was clipped by 3 bases and J by 0 bases; unmatched bases: 5. Germline V gene sequence: CDR1 LGHNA, CDR2 YSLEER. This CDR3 spans 17 amino acids. The CDR3 sequence is CASSQRTGVSGANVLTF. The CDR3 DNA sequence: TGCGCCAGCAGCCAGAGGACAGGAGTCTCTGGGGCCAACGTCCTGACTTTC.

This chain links TRBV9 with TRBJ1-2, with D maybe TRBD1 (6 bases). The V gene lost 10 bases and the J gene lost 3 bases, with 25 bases spanning the gap. CDR3 length: 16 residues. Germline CDR1 and CDR2: SGDLS and YYNGEE. The CDR3 reads CAGKKRPGQLDYGYTF. Here the CDR3 DNA reads TGTGCCGGAAAAAAAAGGCCGGGACAATTAGACTATGGCTACACCTTC.

The chain employs TRBV9 and TRBJ2-5; D is possibly TRBD2 (7 bases). The CDR3 contains 14 residues. V gave up 1 base and J gave up 7 bases, with 14 bases separating them. Germline values: CDR1 SGDLS, CDR2 YYNGEE. The CDR3 protein is CASSVNEGGGTQYF. CDR3 in DNA: TGTGCCAGCAGCGTAAATGAGGGAGGGGGGACCCAGTACTTC.

The chain links TRBV11-3 to TRBJ2-2, with 12 bases that match TRBD2. The germline gives CDR1 SGHNT, CDR2 YENEEA. CDR3 length equals 17 residues. V shed 5 bases, J shed 2 bases, and the junction held 6 bases outside the gene matches. This chain's CDR3 is CASSPGTSGLNTGELFF. The CDR3 nucleotides are TGTGCCAGCAGCCCAGGGACTAGCGGGCTAAACACCGGGGAGCTGTTTTTT.

The chain employs TRBV13 and TRBJ1-4; D might be TRBD1 (6 bases). Trimming took 5 bases from V and 4 from J, leaving 11 bases between them. The CDR3 runs to 14 residues. The germline gives CDR1 PRHDT, CDR2 FYEKMQ (reference sequence). The CDR3 DNA follows: TGTGCCAGCAGCACGGGACACTTTAATGAAAAACTGTTTTTT. It encodes CASSTGHFNEKLFF.

The chain links TRBV7-6 to TRBJ2-7; the D gene is possibly TRBD2 (6 bases). The CDR3 contains 14 residues. Germline V gene sequence: CDR1 SGHVS, CDR2 FNYEAQ. V lost 1 base and J 1 base, leaving 8 bases between the germline ends. CDR3 in DNA: TGTGCCAGCAGCTTAGACGGGAGATCCTACGAGCAGTACTTC. Amino acids: CASSLDGRSYEQYF.

This clone has only a few counts. The chain recombines TRBV9 with TRBJ1-3, with 7 nucleotides matching TRBD1. Losses at the gene ends were 4 bases for V and 2 bases for J; bases not matched to a gene: 9. The germline V gene has CDR1 SGDLS and CDR2 YYNGEE. The CDR3 extends over 16 amino acids. DNA of the CDR3: TGTGCCAGCAGCCCAACCGGGACAGAGACTGGAAACACCATATATTTT. Translating gives CASSPTGTETGNTIYF.

V usage is TRBV7-2 and J usage is TRBJ2-1, with D hard to call. The CDR3 is 11 residues long. The germline CDR1 and CDR2 sequences are SGHTA and FQGNSA. Deletions cut 5 bases from V and 7 bases from J, with 6 bases between. The CDR3 spells CASSGQNEQFF. The DNA for the CDR3 is TGTGCCAGCAGCGGTCAGAATGAGCAGTTCTTC.

This chain uses TRBV7-9 with TRBJ2-7; 9 nucleotides agree with TRBD2. CDR3 length equals 15 residues. Losses at the gene ends were 8 bases for V and 6 bases for J; bases not matched to a gene: 14. CDR1 and CDR2 from the germline V gene are SEHNR and FQNEAQ (reference sequence). The CDR3 here is CASGGKAGGRGEQYF. For the CDR3, the DNA is TGTGCCAGCGGCGGAAAAGCGGGAGGTCGCGGCGAGCAGTACTTC.

Details on this clone: Other DNA sequences within the sample encode an identical CDR3. The chain links TRBV7-3 to TRBJ1-5; TRBD1 agrees at 7 bases. Germline V gives CDR1 SGHTA, CDR2 FQGTGA. The CDR3 consists of 15 residues. Unmatched junction bases numbered 9, after V lost 2 bases and J lost 8 bases. DNA of the CDR3: TGTGCCAGCAGCTTACGGGGTCCAGGGGGGGAGCCCCAGCATTTT. Protein product: CASSLRGPGGEPQHF.

The genes are TRBV18 and TRBJ1-1, with TRBD1 as a possible D gene (6 bases). V was pared by 6 bases and J by 2 bases, with 10 bases between. CDR1 is KGHSH, CDR2 LQKENI, per germline. CDR3 length: 13 amino acids. The DNA for the CDR3 is TGTGCCAGCTCCCAACAGGGAAACACTGAAGCTTTCTTT. Amino acids: CASSQQGNTEAFF.